This TCR beta chain was documented in a study of blood T cells in healthy people across ages. Peripheral blood from each donor was collected in a volume of 8 to 10 milliliters. Through a sample-barcoded 5' primer and a J-beta primer mix, a second PCR was run for about 6 to 11 cycles. TCRdb fed the 5' RACE reads into MiXCR, producing one record per CDR3 protein. The sample lists 1.5 million to 2 million distinct CDR3 sequences, about 30% occurring once. This clonotype was observed a handful of times. Antigen: not known. Whole-study findings and limits: There were more naive CD4+ cells and higher diversity in long-lived donors than in aged donors.

V lost 6 bases and J lost 2; bases outside the gene matches: 9. CDR3 length: 16 amino acids. The germline CDR1 and CDR2 sequences are SGHTA and FQGNSA. Sequencing was performed on blood. The TCR was taken from a woman aged 30 to 39 in good health. The J gene is TRBJ2-3, the V gene TRBV7-2; the match to TRBD2 covers 9 bases. The CDR3 protein is CASRSSGRTTTDTQYF. The DNA for the CDR3 is TGTGCCAGCAGGAGTAGCGGGAGAACGACCACAGATACGCAGTATTTT.